These 11 T cell receptor beta chains were sequenced from one sample in a study of tumor-infiltrating lymphocytes in primary liver carcinoma. Both blood RNA, taken from unsorted whole blood, and germline DNA were extracted. A primer in the constant region served to generate TCR beta cDNA from approximately 450 ng of total RNA. Slightly modified ARM-PCR, run as three nested multiplex PCR rounds, produced the TCR beta libraries. Investigators reported that the first two PCR rounds, at roughly 10 cycles each, used TRBV1-TRBV30 forward primers with a C-beta reverse primer. TCRdb re-called the multiplex PCR reads with MiXCR, one entry per CDR3 protein. The sample holds over 250,000 distinct CDR3 sequences; 58% are singletons and the top ten take 15% to 20%. The sequencing input was peripheral blood. The source is a woman younger than 45 with primary liver carcinoma and hepatitis B virus infection.

The V and J genes are TRBV9 and TRBJ2-7; D might be TRBD1 or TRBD2, each matching 5 bases. CDR3 size: 14 residues. The germline V and J ends were trimmed by 7 bases and 4 bases, with 18 bases remaining between them. The V gene's germline CDR1 is SGDLS and CDR2 YYNGEE. The CDR3 DNA reads TGTGCCAGCGCCTCCGGGACCGAGTTTTACGAGCAGTACTTC. Amino acid sequence: CASASGTEFYEQYF.

The gene calls are TRBV7-9 and TRBJ1-1; D uncertain. This CDR3 comprises 13 residues. Germline CDR1 SEHNR, CDR2 FQNEAQ (reference sequence). With 2 bases removed from V and 6 bases from J, the gap between germline ends came to 10 bases. This CDR3 reads CASSLSEGSEAFF. CDR3 in DNA: TGTGCCAGCAGCTTATCGGAGGGTTCTGAAGCTTTCTTT.

On this clonotype itself: Likely a read error: the CDR3 ends without its conserved phenylalanine or tryptophan. Because the CDR3's place on the DNA is in doubt, the DNA is left out and the CDR3 is given as listed by TCRdb. The rearrangement links TRBV6-1 to TRBJ2-5; the DNA was not used to check the table's D call, TRBD2. The CDR3 comprises 11 residues, both ends counted. The germline V gene has CDR1 MNHNS and CDR2 SASEGT. The CDR3 loop reads CASSDAGPIYV.

In regard to this clonotype: At one end the junction does not follow the germline gene, possibly because of a read error. The chain employs TRBV11-1 and TRBJ2-3; D ambiguous. The CDR3 spans 15 residues. The germline V gene has CDR1 SGHAT and CDR2 FQDESV (reference sequence). The CDR3 DNA follows: TGTGCCAGCAGCTTGAACGCAGGAGATGGAGATACGCATTATTTT. This sequence encodes CASSLNAGDGDTHYF.

This clonotype has a handful of counts. CDR3 residues: CAITSDPSYNEQFF. DNA for the CDR3: TGTGCCATCACCTCGGACCCCTCCTACAATGAGCAGTTCTTC. This chain joins TRBV10-3 and TRBJ2-1; no definite D call. V lost 7 bases and J lost 0, with 10 bases in between. The CDR3 spans 14 residues. Germline CDR1 and CDR2: ENHRY and SYGVKD.

To note about this clonotype: The junction departs from the called germline gene at one end, perhaps through a read error. The V call is TRBV6-5, the J call TRBJ2-7; perhaps TRBD2 as D (7 bases). The CDR3 length is 12 residues. In germline, CDR1 is MNHEY, CDR2 SVGAGI. CDR3 loop: CGSRAGAGEQYF. The CDR3 bases are TGTGGCAGCCGTGCGGGGGCCGGCGAGCAGTACTTC.

The gene calls are TRBV30 and TRBJ2-7; TRBD1 aligns across 8 bases. Germline CDR1 GTSNPN, CDR2 SVGIG (reference sequence). This CDR3 comprises 15 residues. CDR3: CVYTNRDRSIYEQYF. As DNA, the CDR3 is TGTGTCTATACTAACCGGGACAGGAGTATTTACGAGCAGTACTTC.

This chain uses TRBV12-3 or TRBV12-4 with TRBJ2-1; 16 positions match TRBD2. The ends lost 5 bases at V and 0 bases at J; junction bases unmatched: 10. There are 20 residues in the CDR3. For the CDR3, the DNA is TGTGCCAGCAGTGTGCTCGCGGGACTAGCGGGAGGGACCTCCTACAATGAGCAGTTCTTC. Translation: CASSVLAGLAGGTSYNEQFF.

Worth noting for this clonotype: Mismatch with germline at one junction end may stem from a read error. The V and J genes are TRBV11-2 and TRBJ2-3; weak D call: TRBD2 (6 bases). The CDR3 is 15 residues long. The germline V gene encodes CDR1 SGHAT and CDR2 FQNNGV. The CDR3 region is CASSPRLVSTDTEYF. In nucleotides, the CDR3 is TGTGCCAGCAGCCCGAGACTAGTCAGCACAGATACGGAGTATTTT.

J is TRBJ2-7 and V is TRBV5-4; 7 nucleotides line up with TRBD2. The J segment lost 5 bases and the V segment lost 4 bases, leaving 9 bases of the junction unmatched. There are 14 residues in the CDR3. CDR1 and CDR2 from the germline V gene are SGHNT and YYREEE (reference sequence). In DNA, the CDR3 is TGTGCCAGCAGCCACCAGCGGGGAATCGACGAGCAGTACTTC. Translated, it gives CASSHQRGIDEQYF.

The chain links TRBV7-2 to TRBJ2-3; TRBD2 matches at 13 bases. Germline V gene sequence: CDR1 SGHTA, CDR2 FQGNSA. The CDR3 spans 15 residues. The V segment lost 4 bases and the J segment 14 bases; nucleotides outside the gene matches: 12. The DNA for the CDR3 is TGTGCCAGCAGCTCCCGCTCCTGGACTAGCGGGAGACCGTATTTT. Its translation: CASSSRSWTSGRPYF.